This paragraph reports one TCR beta chain. This sample is part of a study of control samples from healthy donors and cancer patients. The V gene lost 7 bases and the J gene lost 2 bases, with 17 bases spanning the gap. The CDR3 is made up of 15 amino acids. Germline CDR1 SNHLY, CDR2 FYNNEI. Clones were sequenced by immunoSEQ multiplex PCR, and TCRdb holds only the in-frame ones, with some missing. This sample carries 200,000 to 250,000 clones, 85% to 95% of them seen once, and the ten largest clones take 1.5%. The J gene is TRBJ2-5, the V gene TRBV2, with D perhaps matching TRBD1 (6 bases). Sample: blood. The source is a man aged 50 to 59 in good health. CDR3 coding DNA: TGTGCCAGCACCCAAGACAGGTTTGGGCAAGAGACCCAGTACTTC. This translates into CASTQDRFGQETQYF.